The 9 T cell receptor beta chains listed next were all sequenced from one sample in a study of cytomegalovirus exposure and HLA in healthy donors (dated by TCRdb to about 2017). The library was built by means of the immunoSEQ multiplex PCR assay. For the multiplex PCR, a mixture combining 60 forward primers for TCR Vbeta segments and 13 reverse primers for TCR Jbeta segments was used. In its TCRdb copy, this immuneACCESS table keeps in-frame sequences only and misses some clones. Where compared with another copy, unresolved V genes explain less than half of these, and the others have no known cause. For this sample the table gives about 210,000 clones, of which about 88% were detected only once. The leading ten clones occupy 0.2% to 0.25% of the sample. What was sequenced was PBMCs. These receptors were obtained from a girl aged 2-10 years in good health and CMV-seronegative.

The chain is built from TRBV5-1 and TRBJ2-1; 12 positions match TRBD2. The CDR3 runs to 15 residues. Germline CDR1 and CDR2: SGHRS and YFSETQ. The V and J ends lost 3 bases and 2 bases, in that order; junction bases with no gene match: 0. The CDR3 is CASSWTSGAYNEQFF. The CDR3 DNA sequence: TGCGCCAGCAGCTGGACTAGCGGGGCCTACAATGAGCAGTTCTTC.

The gene calls are TRBV4-1 and TRBJ1-2; unclear D gene. This CDR3 has 13 amino acids. The ends were cut back, 4 bases at V and 6 bases at J, with 12 bases in the middle. CDR1 is MGHRA, CDR2 YSYEKL, per germline. CDR3: CASSRGSRNGYTF. The CDR3 DNA reads TGCGCCAGCAGCCGAGGGTCACGCAATGGCTACACCTTC.

The V call is TRBV19, the J call TRBJ2-5; 10 positions match TRBD2. The V gene end was trimmed by 3 bases and the J gene end by 5 bases; junction bases not matched to a gene: 6. The CDR3 contains 15 residues. Per germline, CDR1 LNHDA and CDR2 SQIVND (reference sequence). The CDR3 DNA is TGTGCCAGTAGTATTCAGCGGGGGGGCTTGGAGACCCAGTACTTC. This encodes CASSIQRGGLETQYF.

The J gene is TRBJ1-2, the V gene TRBV25-1; TRBD1 might be the D (6 bases). The germline V and J ends were trimmed by 2 bases and 6 bases, with 10 bases remaining between them. CDR1 MGHDK and CDR2 SYGVNS come from the germline V gene. The CDR3 loop spans 13 amino acids. The CDR3 DNA reads TGTGCCAGCAGTGAAGGGGCAGGGGATGGCTACACCTTC. This sequence encodes CASSEGAGDGYTF.

The chain joins TRBV5-6 to TRBJ1-1; D is ambiguous. V was trimmed by 0 bases and J by 0 bases, leaving 12 bases between them. The CDR3 is 16 residues long. Germline assignment: CDR1 SGHDT and CDR2 YYEEEE. As DNA, the CDR3 is TGTGCCAGCAGCTTGGGGAGGGTTCGGATGAACACTGAAGCTTTCTTT. It specifies CASSLGRVRMNTEAFF. Full variable domain (remainder filled in from reference TRBV5-6 and TRBJ1-1): DAGVTQSPTHLIKTRGQQVTLRCSPKSGHDTVSWYQQALGQGPQFIFQYYEEEERQRGNFPDRFSGHQFPNYSSELNVNALLLGDSALYLCASSLGRVRMNTEAFFGQGTRLTVV.

The V and J genes are TRBV5-4 and TRBJ2-7, with D possibly being TRBD2 (6 bases). The length of the CDR3 is 13 residues. V dropped 3 bases and J dropped 7 bases, with 14 bases sitting between them. The germline V gene encodes CDR1 SGHNT and CDR2 YYREEE (reference sequence). The CDR3 coding sequence is TGTGCCAGCAGCTCAGCGGGTGTTCAAGAGCAGTACTTC. Protein product: CASSSAGVQEQYF.

The rearrangement joins TRBV6-5 to TRBJ2-5; 7 bases match TRBD1. The germline gives CDR1 MNHEY, CDR2 SVGAGI. This CDR3 is 15 amino acids long. With V trimmed by 6 bases and J by 0 bases, 7 bases remained unmatched. DNA of the CDR3: TGTGCCAGCAGCAGGGACAGTGATAACCAAGAGACCCAGTACTTC. Translation: CASSRDSDNQETQYF.

V gene TRBV2 combines with J gene TRBJ2-1; 14 bases align to TRBD2. V dropped 7 bases and J dropped 14; count of bases not matched to a gene: 13. Germline V gene sequence: CDR1 SNHLY, CDR2 FYNNEI. The CDR3 has 15 amino acids. CDR3: CASTNTGTSGGWEFF. The CDR3 bases are TGTGCCAGCACCAACACCGGGACTAGCGGGGGATGGGAGTTCTTC.

In DNA form, the CDR3 reads TGTGCCAGCAGCTTCGACAGCTATGGCTACACCTTC. This encodes CASSFDSYGYTF. The chain carries TRBV11-2 and TRBJ1-2, with D perhaps matching TRBD1 (5 bases). The CDR3 has 12 residues. Germline V lookup: CDR1 SGHAT, CDR2 FQNNGV. The V gene lost 3 bases and the J gene lost 4 bases, with 6 bases spanning the gap.